Sequencing of this T cell receptor (beta chain) was carried out in a study of blood T cell repertoires in COVID-19 (dated by TCRdb to about 2020). Notes on the research overall: Samples from collaborators originated in the United States, Italy and Spain and spanned both the acute and convalescent phases of COVID-19. The prospective study material was composed of cDNA or gDNA derived from T cells, B-cell-depleted T cells, or PBMCs. The repertoires were released in a freely available public database intended as a resource for research on the immune response to SARS-CoV-2. Where available, HLA class I and class II types were obtained from metadata supplied by the sample provider rather than from assay-based typing. Subjects who had been exposed to COVID-19, were actively infected with it, or had recovered from it provided the deeply sampled blood TCRbeta repertoires that made up the dataset. Sample metadata almost always included a de-identified subject ID, COVID-19 status, age in years and sex. Samples were obtained from the ongoing ImmuneRACE study (first 160 participants) and from 1,000 to 1,500 subjects provided by 6 global collaborators. General findings and caveats noted by the study authors: Clinical and demographic metadata were provided uncurated, with the amount varying by source and participant.

TCRbeta CDR3 regions were amplified from genomic DNA by means of the immunoSEQ Assay, a bias-controlled multiplex PCR. Per the source publication's procedure: The number of nucleated cells in each sample was estimated from the amplification of reference gene primers within the assay. Sequence reads were collapsed and filtered to measure the absolute abundance of every unique TCRbeta CDR3 rearrangement. For each sample, productive Simpson clonality was calculated as the square root of Simpson's diversity index across productive rearrangements. The source is immuneACCESS, and TCRdb retained only in-frame sequences with V and J called. Part of the clones is not carried over; for the studies checked, unresolved V genes explain less than half of this, and the remainder is unexplained. V and J calls and clone size are given by that table; D and trimming were obtained from the DNA. The table for this sample lists 220,000 or so clones; about 86% of them were counted only once. The ten largest clones represent about 2.4% of the sample.

On this clone itself: The antigen this receptor binds is unknown. No base quality information exists; no much larger clone differs at one position.

The CDR3, from cysteine to phenylalanine, totals 13 residues. Of all the DNA, just the CDR3 is kept, 39 bases in frame from base 1. The V end loses 0 bases and the J end loses 5 bases, and a stretch of 7 bases separates them. The germline V gene (reference sequence) specifies LGHDT as CDR1 and YNNKEL as CDR2. Each collaborating institution followed its own protocols to collect whole blood in K2EDTA tubes. For TCRbeta analysis, collaborator samples were shipped as frozen whole blood, as isolated PBMCs, or as DNA extracted from either sample type. This receptor was obtained from a woman aged 60-75 years with acute or convalescent COVID-19. The sequence links TRBV3-1 (or the pseudogene TRBV3-2) to TRBJ1-1, and TRBD1 may be the D gene, going by 5 matching bases. The sample comprised peripheral blood. The CDR3 reads CASSQDPGTEAFF. The DNA sequence is given as TGTGCCAGCAGCCAAGATCCAGGGACTGAAGCTTTCTTT.